This TCR beta chain emerged from a study of early stage breast cancer tumors (dated 2017 in TCRdb). Context from the whole study: Of the 15 or so invasive breast tumors, roughly 13 were found to be estrogen receptor-positive, progesterone receptor-positive and HER2-negative. About 70% of the 12 ER+/PR+/HER2- tumors were invasive ductal carcinomas, while the other four were invasive lobular carcinomas. On average, each sample had roughly 10-fold read coverage. Across all samples, approximately 2,500,000 templates representing about 1,100,000 unique clonotypes were detected.

In the germline V gene, CDR1 corresponds to SGHTA and CDR2 to FQGNSA. Cut back by 1 base and 4 bases, the V and J ends lie 11 bases apart. Inclusive of the bounding cysteine and phenylalanine, the CDR3 is 14 residues long. The read is trimmed to its CDR3 DNA, 42 bases read in frame from base 1. Worth noting for this clone: Its antigen remains unidentified. No quality values exist for individual bases; no much larger clone is one base distant.

Points the paper makes about the study in general: Enriched TCRB sequences shared across patients were mostly commonly generated sequences, unlikely to play an important role in the tumor microenvironment. Bulk genomic DNA sequencing of unsorted cells missed chain pairing and functional markers such as CD4, CD8 and FOXP3. Repertoires from blood and normal breast were more alike than repertoires from blood and tumor, and in about 85% of the 16 patients, comparing each tissue with blood separated tumor from normal. The small cohort size prevented analysis by tumor subtype. Compared with adjacent normal breast tissue, tumors had higher clonality and roughly 2.5-fold greater T cell density.

Each sample was amplified as two independent genomic DNA replicates: roughly 0.5 ug for blood and 1.5 ug for tumor or normal breast. Following the manufacturer's instructions, the ImmunoSeq Intro kit was used to carry out TCRB sequencing on genomic DNA. Multiplex PCR ran 25 to 35 cycles with proprietary primers and spike-in control sequences for absolute quantification. Single-end 150-bp reads were used to sequence an 87-bp fragment spanning the CDR3 and the flanking V and J genes. Each lane of an Illumina MiSeq using version 3.0 chemistry carried seven multiplexed samples, with two replicates per sample. As for the original processing: Raw data were processed by the vendor's proprietary pipeline, with both replicates merged into one result per sample. Clonotypes were defined as productive rearrangements sharing the V-gene family, CDR3 amino acid sequence and J-gene segment. To compute clonality, the normalized Shannon entropy (Pielou evenness) of TCRB abundances was subtracted from 1. To estimate T cell density, the total number of templates was divided by the number of input cells, which was inferred from the amount of DNA input. Total repertoire diversity and clonality were estimated with Recon using default parameters. A clonotype was considered tumor-enriched if its abundance in tumor exceeded 0.1% and was at least 32-fold higher than its abundance in normal breast. The immuneACCESS repertoire file appears here via TCRdb, limited to in-frame rearrangements. These files lack a portion of the clones; in checked studies, under half of the deficit traces to unresolved V genes, and the cause of the others is not known. The DNA gave D and trimming, while V, J and clone size come from that table. This sample is represented by approximately 52,000 clones; approximately 83% of them were singletons. The top ten clones comprise around 1.5% of the sample.

The study profiled bulk TCR beta-chain repertoires in matched peripheral blood, tumor and adjacent normal breast tissue taken from roughly 17 patients with early-stage breast cancer. Before surgery, roughly 4.5-10 mL of whole blood was collected into EDTA tubes and then processed within 2 hours. Ficoll-Paque centrifugation in SepMate-50 tubes was used to isolate peripheral blood mononuclear cells. PBMCs were cryopreserved in aliquots of about 2 to 4.5 million cells in roughly 90% FBS with about 10% DMSO and kept in liquid nitrogen. Genomic DNA was extracted with the Qiagen AllPrep DNA/RNA Mini kit.

The rearrangement joined TRBV7-2 to TRBJ2-7, with no confidently assigned D gene. This sequence originates from a person between 50 and 60 years old with breast cancer. Input material: blood. In nucleotides, the sequence is TGTGCCAGCAGCTTAGGACCGGGCTTGTACGAGCAGTACTTC. Its protein product is CASSLGPGLYEQYF.